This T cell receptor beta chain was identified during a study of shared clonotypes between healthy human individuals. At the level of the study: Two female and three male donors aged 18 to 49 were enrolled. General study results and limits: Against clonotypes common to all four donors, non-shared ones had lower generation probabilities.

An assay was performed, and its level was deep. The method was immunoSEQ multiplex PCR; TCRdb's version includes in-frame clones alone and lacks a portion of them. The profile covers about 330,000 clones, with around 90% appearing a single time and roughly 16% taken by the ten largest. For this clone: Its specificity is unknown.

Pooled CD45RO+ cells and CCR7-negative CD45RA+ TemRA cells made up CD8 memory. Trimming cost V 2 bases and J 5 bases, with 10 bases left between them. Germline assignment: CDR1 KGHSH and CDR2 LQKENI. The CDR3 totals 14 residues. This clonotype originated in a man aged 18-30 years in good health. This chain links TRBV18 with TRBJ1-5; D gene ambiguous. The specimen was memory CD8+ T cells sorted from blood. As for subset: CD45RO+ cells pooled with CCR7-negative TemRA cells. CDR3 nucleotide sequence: TGTGCCAGCTCACCATTGGGCGGATATCAGCCCCAGCATTTT. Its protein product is CASSPLGGYQPQHF.